This entry describes one T cell receptor beta chain. The sort gate was single viable CD3+CD4+CD8-CD45RO+ cells for memory CD4+ T cells. Germline assignment: CDR1 MRHNA and CDR2 SNTAGT. The CDR3 consists of 8 residues. Authors' methods: Out-of-frame sequences were removed, leaving about 2,300,000 distinct TCRbeta sequences. Measured with immunoSEQ multiplex PCR; TCRdb has only the in-frame clones, and not every one. Clone size and V and J calls were adopted from that table, with D and trimming inferred from the DNA. The sample gives approximately 42,000 clones, around three quarters of which show up once; 1% to 1.3% is in the top ten. The data stem from a study of memory CD4+ T cells and cytomegalovirus serostatus. Study-level background: Healthy Belgian adult donors included roughly ten CMV-positive and some 25 CMV-negative people.

The origin of this receptor is an adult in good health and CMV-seronegative. The chain joins TRBV6-4 to TRBJ2-5; D is unresolved. The last part of the DNA fits TRBJ2-7 better; the J call may be wrong. The sequencing input was memory CD4+ T cells from blood. The CDR3 reads CAGYEQYF. In DNA form, the CDR3 reads TGTGCCGGTTACGAGCAGTACTTC.